This entry features one TCR beta chain sequence. In the original analysis: Estimation of nucleated cell counts relied on the amplification of reference gene primers. TCRdb's table, derived via immunoSEQ multiplex PCR, lists solely in-frame clones and lacks some. V, J and clone size derive from that table, while D and trimming were established from the DNA sequence. The data show about 83,000 clones, roughly 80% seen once. This record belongs to a study of blood T cell repertoires in COVID-19. Study context: T cells, B-cell-depleted T cells, or PBMCs provided the cDNA or gDNA that served as material.

Germline loops: CDR1 SGHTA, CDR2 FQGTGA. Trimming left V 1 base short and J 6 bases short, with 17 bases between. CDR3 length: 16 residues. Sequencing used peripheral blood. The chain recombines TRBV7-3 with TRBJ2-3; possible D gene TRBD2, 5 bases. The sequence was obtained from a woman aged 80 or older with acute or convalescent COVID-19. CDR3 residues: CASSLMGGPGMDTQYF. The CDR3 bases are TGTGCCAGCAGCTTAATGGGCGGTCCGGGGATGGATACGCAGTATTTT.